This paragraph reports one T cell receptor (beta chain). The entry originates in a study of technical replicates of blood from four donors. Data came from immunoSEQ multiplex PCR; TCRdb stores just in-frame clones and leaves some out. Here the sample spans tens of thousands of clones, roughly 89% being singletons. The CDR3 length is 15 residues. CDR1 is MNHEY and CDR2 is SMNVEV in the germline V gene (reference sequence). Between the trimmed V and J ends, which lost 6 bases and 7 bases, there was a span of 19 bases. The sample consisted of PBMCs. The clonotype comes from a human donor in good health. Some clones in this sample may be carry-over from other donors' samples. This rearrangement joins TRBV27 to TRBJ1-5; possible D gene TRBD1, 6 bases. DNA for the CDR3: TGTGCCAGCAGAGACACAGGGATTTTAAAGCAGCCCCAGCATTTT. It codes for CASRDTGILKQPQHF.